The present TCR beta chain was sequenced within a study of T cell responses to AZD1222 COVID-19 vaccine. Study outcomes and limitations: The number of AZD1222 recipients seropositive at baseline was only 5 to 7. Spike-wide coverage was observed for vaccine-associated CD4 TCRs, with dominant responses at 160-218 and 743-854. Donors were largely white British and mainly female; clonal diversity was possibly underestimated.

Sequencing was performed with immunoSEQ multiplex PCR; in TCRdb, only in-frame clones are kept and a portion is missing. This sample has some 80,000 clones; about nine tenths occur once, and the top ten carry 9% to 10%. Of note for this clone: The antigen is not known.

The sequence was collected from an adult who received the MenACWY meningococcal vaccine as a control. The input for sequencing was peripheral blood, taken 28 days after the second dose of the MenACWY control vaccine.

The CDR3 coding sequence is TGCGCCAGCAGCCAAGATAGGCGGGGAGGGGATACGCAGTATTTT. Its translation: CASSQDRRGGDTQYF. The V and J genes are TRBV4-3 and TRBJ2-3; TRBD2 matches 7 bases. The CDR3 is 15 amino acids. V trimming: 0 bases; J trimming: 6 bases; junction bases outside the gene matches: 6. The germline V gene has CDR1 LGHNA and CDR2 YSLEER.